A selection of T cell receptor beta chains follows, all from one sample in a study of blood T cell repertoires in COVID-19. The table came from immunoSEQ multiplex PCR; TCRdb's copy has only in-frame clones and leaves some out. The sample holds about 98,000 clones, about 80% seen once. The sequenced sample consisted of peripheral blood. The receptors derive from a man aged 80 or over with acute or convalescent COVID-19. Both conserved end residues are part of each CDR3. Fields, in order: CDR3 protein, CDR3 DNA, D gene, J gene, V gene, clone size. D genes are given only for firm matches. Clone size is given for some rows only: seen once, a few or many times, or a class if the clone is expanded.

CASSDRNRGSGNTIYF | TGTGCCAGCAGCGACAGAAACAGGGGGTCTGGAAACACCATATATTTT | TRBD1 | TRBJ1-3 | TRBV11-2 | -
CATDTGFSTDTQYF | TGTGCCACTGATACAGGGTTTAGCACAGATACGCAGTATTTT | - | TRBJ2-3 | TRBV19 | -
CASSLGGGNTDTQYF | TGCGCCAGCAGCTTGGGAGGGGGAAACACAGATACGCAGTATTTT | - | TRBJ2-3 | TRBV5-1 | -
CASSLERPPPPYNEQFF | TGTGCCAGCAGCCTAGAGAGGCCTCCGCCACCTTACAATGAGCAGTTCTTC | - | TRBJ2-1 | TRBV21-1 | -
CAWSISRGGIGEKLFF | TGTGCCTGGAGTATCTCGCGAGGGGGTATTGGGGAAAAACTGTTTTTT | - | TRBJ1-4 | TRBV30 | -
CSVDLQGSTEAFF | TGCAGCGTTGATCTACAGGGGAGCACTGAAGCTTTCTTT | TRBD1 | TRBJ1-1 | TRBV29-1 | -
CASSRGQPNSGNTIYF | TGTGCCAGCTCACGAGGGCAACCCAACTCTGGAAACACCATATATTTT | - | TRBJ1-3 | TRBV18 | -
CASSQVGSGRAEQYF | TGCGCCAGCAGCCAAGTTGGTAGCGGGAGGGCCGAGCAGTACTTC | TRBD2 | TRBJ2-7 | TRBV4-3 | -
CASSPYVRGAMNTEAFF | TGTGCCAGCAGTCCCTATGTAAGGGGTGCCATGAACACTGAAGCTTTCTTT | - | TRBJ1-1 | TRBV27 | -
CASSPLARGHGYTF | TGTGCCAGCAGCCCCCTGGCCAGGGGGCATGGCTACACCTTC | TRBD1 | TRBJ1-2 | TRBV7-9 | -
CASSLDRGSTEAFF | TGTGCCAGCAGCTTGGATCGGGGAAGTACTGAAGCTTTCTTT | - | TRBJ1-1 | TRBV5-8 | -
CATSVQGQPQHF | TGTGCCACCAGTGTACAGGGGCAGCCCCAGCATTTT | TRBD1 | TRBJ1-5 | TRBV24-1 | once
CASSPRYGYEQYF | TGTGCCAGCAGCCCGCGGTACGGCTACGAGCAGTACTTC | - | TRBJ2-7 | TRBV7-2 | -
CASSSVPTYGYTF | TGTGCCAGCAGTTCAGTACCAACCTATGGCTACACCTTC | - | TRBJ1-2 | TRBV6-5 | -
CASSQERSGRARDTQYF | TGCGCCAGCAGCCAAGAGAGAAGCGGGAGGGCCAGGGATACGCAGTATTTT | TRBD2 | TRBJ2-3 | TRBV4-1 | -
CASGTGMTGGQPQHF | TGTGCCAGTGGGACAGGGATGACCGGAGGTCAGCCCCAGCATTTT | TRBD1 | TRBJ1-5 | TRBV2 | few
CASSLGQANTEAFF | TGTGCCAGCTCACTTGGACAGGCGAACACTGAAGCTTTCTTT | TRBD1 | TRBJ1-1 | TRBV18 | -
CASSLTSGKGNEQFF | TGTGCCAGTAGTTTGACTAGCGGGAAGGGTAATGAGCAGTTCTTC | TRBD2 | TRBJ2-1 | TRBV19 | -
CASSPSTGMSGYTF | TGTGCCAGCTCACCGTCGACAGGGATGAGCGGCTACACCTTC | TRBD1 | TRBJ1-2 | TRBV18 | -
CASSQDISYNEQFF | TGTGCCAGCAGCCAAGATATCTCCTACAATGAGCAGTTCTTC | - | TRBJ2-1 | TRBV14 | -
CSVPGPAGGYTF | TGCAGCGTCCCCGGACCTGCGGGAGGCTACACCTTC | - | TRBJ1-2 | TRBV29-1 | -
CASSFGQGAGGTEAFF | TGTGCCAGCAGTTTCGGACAGGGGGCTGGGGGCACTGAAGCTTTCTTT | TRBD1 | TRBJ1-1 | TRBV27 | once
CASRPMVARTDTQYF | TGTGCCAGCCGCCCTATGGTCGCACGCACAGATACGCAGTATTTT | - | TRBJ2-3 | TRBV7-6 | -
CASSYSTQGSYGYTF | TGTGCCAGCAGTTACTCAACACAGGGTTCCTATGGCTACACCTTC | - | TRBJ1-2 | TRBV6-5 | once
CASSEAGGFGNTIYF | TGTGCCAGCAGTGAAGCCGGGGGATTTGGAAACACCATATATTTT | - | TRBJ1-3 | TRBV2 | -
CASSPKAQDTEAFF | TGCGCCAGCAGCCCTAAGGCTCAGGACACTGAAGCTTTCTTT | - | TRBJ1-1 | TRBV5-1 | -
CASSLLGSNQPQHF | TGTGCCAGCAGCTTACTAGGTAGCAATCAGCCCCAGCATTTT | - | TRBJ1-5 | TRBV7-9 | -
CASSAGLAGGLGWKDTQYF | TGTGCCAGCAGCGCGGGACTAGCGGGGGGGTTAGGGTGGAAGGATACGCAGTATTTT | TRBD2 | TRBJ2-3 | TRBV5-6 | -
CASSLGGGLDTQYF | TGTGCCAGCTCCCTAGGGGGGGGCCTAGATACGCAGTATTTT | - | TRBJ2-3 | TRBV27 | few
CASSSDRGRIYTGELFF | TGCGCCAGCAGCTCGGACAGGGGTCGCATCTACACCGGGGAGCTGTTTTTT | TRBD1 | TRBJ2-2 | TRBV5-1 | -
CASSLTQGRGYTF | TGTGCCAGCAGTTTAACGCAGGGCCGCGGCTACACCTTC | - | TRBJ1-2 | TRBV28 | -
CASSSNDRVRELFF | TGTGCCAGTAGTTCTAACGACAGGGTCCGGGAGCTGTTTTTT | TRBD1 | TRBJ2-2 | TRBV19 | -
CASTGVYNSPLHF | TGTGCCAGTACAGGTGTCTATAATTCACCCCTCCACTTT | - | TRBJ1-6 | TRBV28 | -
CAWSGTGGTEAFF | TGTGCCTGGAGCGGGACAGGGGGAACTGAAGCTTTCTTT | TRBD1 | TRBJ1-1 | TRBV30 | once
CASSLSGSGQETQYF | TGCGCCAGCAGCTTATCAGGGTCCGGGCAAGAGACCCAGTACTTC | - | TRBJ2-5 | TRBV5-1 | -
CASSYINEQYF | TGTGCCAGCAGTTACATCAACGAGCAGTACTTC | - | TRBJ2-7 | TRBV6-2/TRBV6-3 | -
CASSVMGDRIEKLFF | TGCGCCAGCAGCGTCATGGGTGACAGGATTGAAAAACTGTTTTTT | - | TRBJ1-4 | TRBV5-1 | -
CSAVGMTNEKLFF | TGCAGCGCTGTCGGTATGACTAATGAAAAACTGTTTTTT | - | TRBJ1-4 | TRBV29-1 | few
CAIGTGVSEQYF | TGTGCCATCGGGACAGGGGTTTCCGAGCAGTACTTC | TRBD1 | TRBJ2-7 | TRBV10-3 | once
CASSSSGGALNEQFF | TGCGCCAGCAGCTCGAGCGGGGGGGCCCTAAATGAGCAGTTCTTC | TRBD2 | TRBJ2-1 | TRBV10-1 | -
CASSLRGNQAKTYGYTF | TGTGCCAGCAGCTTACGGGGAAACCAGGCGAAAACGTATGGCTACACCTTC | - | TRBJ1-2 | TRBV7-2 | -
CASSVDPTGGNEKLFF | TGTGCCAGCAGCGTAGATCCTACAGGGGGGAATGAAAAACTGTTTTTT | TRBD1 | TRBJ1-4 | TRBV9 | -
CASSVGMRTSAKETQYF | TGTGCCAGCAGCGTAGGTATGAGGACTAGCGCAAAGGAGACCCAGTACTTC | TRBD2 | TRBJ2-5 | TRBV9 | -
CASSMRRTGGLGGANVLTF | TGCGCCAGCAGCATGAGGCGGACAGGGGGCCTGGGGGGGGCCAACGTCCTGACTTTC | TRBD1 | TRBJ2-6 | TRBV4-3 | few
CASSSLTYEQYF | TGTGCCAGCAGCTCACTTACCTACGAGCAGTACTTC | - | TRBJ2-7 | TRBV11-2 | -
CASSYPKGQGYNEQFF | TGTGCCAGCAGTTACCCGAAGGGACAGGGGTACAATGAGCAGTTCTTC | TRBD1 | TRBJ2-1 | TRBV6-2/TRBV6-3 | -
CASSSPQGNQPQHF | TGTGCCAGCAGTTCGCCACAGGGCAATCAGCCCCAGCATTTT | - | TRBJ1-5 | TRBV6-6 | -
CASGGARGTDTQYF | TGTGCCAGCGGGGGGGCAAGGGGCACAGATACGCAGTATTTT | - | TRBJ2-3 | TRBV5-8 | -
CASSKQTSGFTEAFF | TGCGCCAGCAGCAAACAGACGAGCGGGTTCACTGAAGCTTTCTTT | - | TRBJ1-1 | TRBV5-1 | few
CAWSQGSNQPQHF | TGTGCCTGGAGTCAGGGTAGCAATCAGCCCCAGCATTTT | - | TRBJ1-5 | TRBV30 | -
CASSVRQGDIGNTIYF | TGTGCCAGCAGCGTCCGACAGGGAGACATAGGAAACACCATATATTTT | TRBD1 | TRBJ1-3 | TRBV7-2 | -